This T cell receptor (delta chain) is from a study of human gamma delta and Vdelta1 T cells. The study's findings and limits: Delta One T cells were reportedly polyclonal and broadly cytotoxic against acute myeloid leukemia.

As regards this clone: Its antigen is unknown.

TCRdb used CATT to re-call clones from the PCR reads. The sample has 5,000 to 8,000 delta-chain clones; 40% to 50% are singletons. Trimming removed 0 bases from V and 0 bases from J; junction bases left unmatched: 7. This CDR3 has 16 amino acids. CDR1 and CDR2 from the germline V gene are NSMFDY and ISSIKDK. The chain uses TRAV29/DV5 and TRDJ1; 8 bases map to TRDD3. This receptor was obtained from a human donor in good health. Sequencing was done on a sample of Vdelta1 gamma-delta T cells from blood grown in culture (DOT cells). The CDR3 spells CAASGGYCRDTDKLIF. The CDR3, as DNA: TGTGCAGCAAGCGGGGGATACTGCAGAGACACCGATAAACTCATCTTT.